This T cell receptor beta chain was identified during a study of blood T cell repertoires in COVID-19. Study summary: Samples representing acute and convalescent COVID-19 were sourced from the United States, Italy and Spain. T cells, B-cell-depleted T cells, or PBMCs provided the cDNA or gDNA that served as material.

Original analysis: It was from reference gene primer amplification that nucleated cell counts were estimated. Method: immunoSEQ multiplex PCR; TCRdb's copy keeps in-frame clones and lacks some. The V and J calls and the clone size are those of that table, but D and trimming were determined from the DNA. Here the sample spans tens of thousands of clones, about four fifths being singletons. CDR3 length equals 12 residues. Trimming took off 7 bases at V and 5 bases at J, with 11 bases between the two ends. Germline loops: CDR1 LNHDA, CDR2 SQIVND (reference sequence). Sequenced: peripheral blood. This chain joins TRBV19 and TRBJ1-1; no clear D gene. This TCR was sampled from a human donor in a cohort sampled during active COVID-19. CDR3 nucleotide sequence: TGTGCCAGTACGGGTCTGGTTACTGAAGCTTTCTTT. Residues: CASTGLVTEAFF. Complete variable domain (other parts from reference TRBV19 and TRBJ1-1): DGGITQSPKYLFRKEGQNVTLSCEQNLNHDAMYWYRQDPGQGLRLIYYSQIVNDFQKGDIAEGYSVSREKKESFPLTVTSAQKNPTAFYLCASTGLVTEAFFGQGTRLTVV.